The T cell receptor beta chain described here comes from a study of shared clonotypes between healthy human individuals. Only in-frame clones appear in the TCRdb table, and some are missing; sequencing was by immunoSEQ multiplex PCR. Found here are fewer than 1.8 million clones, 97% to 99% of them singletons; the top ten hold approximately 0.38%. This clone was counted a single time. CDR1 is MDHEN and CDR2 is SYDVKM in the germline V gene. This CDR3 has 16 amino acids. Trimming cost V 3 bases and J 4 bases, with 18 bases left between them. The clonotype was recovered from a man aged 25 to 40 in good health. Sequencing was done on a sample of naive CD4+ T cells sorted from blood. Subset here: CD45RA+ positively selected. V usage is TRBV28 and J usage is TRBJ2-5; D is perhaps TRBD1 (6 bases). CDR3 amino acids: CASSLLDRTSAETQYF. CDR3 coding DNA: TGTGCCAGCAGTTTGCTTGACAGGACTTCGGCAGAGACCCAGTACTTC. The full variable domain, rest sourced from reference TRBV28 and TRBJ2-5, is DVKVTQSSRYLVKRTGEKVFLECVQDMDHENMFWYRQDPGLGLRLIYFSYDVKMKEKGDIPEGYSVSREKKERFSLILESASTNQTSMYLCASSLLDRTSAETQYFGPGTRLLVL.